The 10 T cell receptor beta chains below all came from one sample that was sequenced in a study of T cell repertoires in cytomegalovirus infection. Their cognate antigens are unknown. From the reads, TCRdb called clonotypes with MiXCR, one entry per CDR3 protein. Among 450,000 to 550,000 distinct CDR3 sequences, about 42% were seen once, and the ten largest hold about 39%. This material consisted of cultured PBMCs, taken from culture after CMV antigen stimulation. The receptors stem from a human donor in good health (CMV status not recorded). Some clones in this sample may be carry-over from other donors' samples.

V is TRBV6-1 and J is TRBJ2-3, with 8 nucleotides matching TRBD2. Trimming cost V 4 bases and J 2 bases; bases outside gene matches: 5. The length of the CDR3 is 15 residues. Germline CDR1 is MNHNS and CDR2 is SASEGT. DNA for the CDR3: TGTGCCAGCAGTGGAGCGGGGGCCATCACAGATACGCAGTATTTT. This encodes CASSGAGAITDTQYF.

This chain links TRBV7-8 with TRBJ2-2; D gene uncertain. Trimming pared 2 bases from V and 4 bases from J, leaving 14 bases between. The CDR3 consists of 16 residues. In germline, CDR1 is SGHVS, CDR2 FQNEAQ. This chain's CDR3 is CASSLFGHYPTGELFF. DNA for the CDR3: TGTGCCAGCAGCTTATTCGGCCATTACCCCACCGGGGAGCTGTTTTTT.

This clonotype was seen ten or more times. The V call is TRBV7-2, the J call TRBJ2-7, with a tentative D call TRBD2 (5 bases). From germline, CDR1 is SGHTA and CDR2 FQGNSA. V dropped 3 bases and J dropped 5 bases, with 17 bases sitting between them. This CDR3 is 15 amino acids long. For the CDR3, the DNA is TGTGCCAGCAGCTTTGTCGCGGGTGGTCGGGACGAGCAGTACTTC. This encodes CASSFVAGGRDEQYF.

The chain recombines TRBV7-1 with TRBJ2-1; the match to TRBD2 covers 11 bases. TRBV7-1 is assigned to the ORF class and has an uncertain function. This CDR3 spans 15 amino acids. V was pared by 5 bases and J by 12 bases, with 12 bases of the junction left unmatched. Here the CDR3 DNA reads TGTGCCAGCAGCCTGGGCTCGGGACTAGCGGCACGGCAGTTCTTC. It yields the protein CASSLGSGLAARQFF.

The rearrangement links TRBV6-8 to TRBJ1-1, with 10 bases fitting TRBD1. Germline CDR1 MNHGY, CDR2 SAAAGT. This CDR3 has 16 amino acids. V dropped 4 bases and J dropped 0; count of bases not matched to a gene: 5. The CDR3 sequence: CASSWGQGPMNTEAFF. CDR3 in DNA: TGTGCCAGCAGTTGGGGACAGGGGCCGATGAACACTGAAGCTTTCTTT.

The chain links TRBV6-5 to TRBJ2-1; D unclear. Germline-derived CDR1 and CDR2 are MNHEY and SVGAGI. V shed 4 bases and J shed 0 bases, with 16 bases lying between them. CDR3 length equals 17 residues. The CDR3 region is CASSSVGAESSYNEQFF. The CDR3 DNA follows: TGTGCCAGCAGTTCCGTAGGCGCCGAGAGCTCCTACAATGAGCAGTTCTTC.

This clonotype has just a few counts. This sequence joins TRBV7-2 and TRBJ2-3; the D is unclear. Germline V gives CDR1 SGHTA, CDR2 FQGNSA. Deletions cut 0 bases from V and 4 bases from J, with 8 bases between. The CDR3 contains 14 residues. The CDR3 region is CASSLAGPADTQYF. In DNA, the CDR3 is TGTGCCAGCAGCTTAGCGGGCCCGGCAGATACGCAGTATTTT.

This clonotype was found a few times. The genes are TRBV7-8 and TRBJ1-5; D is possibly TRBD1 (5 bases). Germline CDR1 is SGHVS and CDR2 is FQNEAQ. This CDR3 has 15 residues. Trimming took 5 bases from V and 4 from J, leaving 15 bases between them. DNA of the CDR3: TGTGCCAGCAGCCCGGGGCGGACACCGAATCAGCCCCAGCATTTT. Its protein is CASSPGRTPNQPQHF. Combining the CDR3 with reference TRBV7-8 and TRBJ1-5 gives the whole variable domain GAGVSQSPRYKVAKRGQDVALRCDPISGHVSLFWYQQALGQGPEFLTYFQNEAQLDKSGLPSDRFFAERPEGSVSTLKIQRTQQEDSAVYLCASSPGRTPNQPQHFGDGTRLSIL.

The chain combines TRBV7-4 with TRBJ2-2; D is ambiguous. The CDR3 totals 11 residues. Trimming shortened V by 6 bases and J by 3 bases, and 2 bases separated the two germline ends. CDR1 and CDR2 (germline): SGHVT, SQSDAQ. DNA of the CDR3: TGTGCCAGCAGACACACCGGGGAGCTGTTTTTT. Translating it yields CASRHTGELFF.

The gene calls are TRBV6-5 and TRBJ2-7, with 9 positions matching TRBD1. This CDR3 has 14 amino acids. CDR1 MNHEY and CDR2 SVGAGI come from the germline V gene. The J segment lost 4 bases and the V segment lost 6 bases, leaving 7 bases of the junction unmatched. CDR3 DNA: TGTGCCAGCAGCGGGACAGGGATAATTTACGAGCAGTACTTC. Its translation: CASSGTGIIYEQYF.